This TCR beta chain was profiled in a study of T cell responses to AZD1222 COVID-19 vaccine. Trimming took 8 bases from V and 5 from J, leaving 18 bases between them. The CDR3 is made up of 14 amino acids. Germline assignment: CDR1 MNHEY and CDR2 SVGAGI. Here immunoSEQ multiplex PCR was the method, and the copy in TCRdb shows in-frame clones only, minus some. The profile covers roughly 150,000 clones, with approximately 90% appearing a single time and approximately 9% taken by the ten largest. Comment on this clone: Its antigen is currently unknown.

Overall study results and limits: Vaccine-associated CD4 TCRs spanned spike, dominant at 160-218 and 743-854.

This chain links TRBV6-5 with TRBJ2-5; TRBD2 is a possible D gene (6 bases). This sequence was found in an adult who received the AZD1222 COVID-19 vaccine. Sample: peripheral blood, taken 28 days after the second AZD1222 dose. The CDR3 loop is CASRYTSTGETQYF. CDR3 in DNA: TGTGCCAGCCGGTATACTAGCACGGGGGAGACCCAGTACTTC.